These 21 T cell receptor beta chains originate from one sample sequenced in a study of PD-L1 blockade in urothelial cancer. Repertoires were generated with immunoSEQ multiplex PCR, while TCRdb's copy carries only in-frame clones and drops some. The sample lists 35,000 to 50,000 clones, around nine tenths occurring once. Specimen: PBMCs, collected around atezolizumab (anti-PD-L1) treatment. These receptor sequences come from a woman aged 55 to 70 with urothelial cancer.

The chain joins TRBV5-1 to TRBJ2-1; 13 bases are shared with TRBD2. The germline CDR1 and CDR2 sequences are SGHRS and YFSETQ. J lost 0 bases, V lost 4 bases, and 19 bases had no gene match. The length of the CDR3 is 22 residues. This chain's CDR3 is CASSPEGTSGISAHSSYNEQFF. DNA of the CDR3: TGCGCCAGCAGCCCTGAAGGGACTAGCGGGATCAGTGCTCACAGCTCCTACAATGAGCAGTTCTTC.

This chain connects TRBV19 to TRBJ1-1; D remains ambiguous. V was clipped by 3 bases and J by 11 bases, with 16 bases between them. Germline CDR1 is LNHDA and CDR2 is SQIVND (reference sequence). The CDR3 is 13 amino acids. DNA of the CDR3: TGTGCCAGTAGTATGCCCTCCTCGAGGGATGCTTTCTTT. Its protein is CASSMPSSRDAFF. Full variable domain (outside the CDR3, taken from reference TRBV19 and TRBJ1-1): DGGITQSPKYLFRKEGQNVTLSCEQNLNHDAMYWYRQDPGQGLRLIYYSQIVNDFQKGDIAEGYSVSREKKESFPLTVTSAQKNPTAFYLCASSMPSSRDAFFGQGTRLTVV.

The chain has TRBV5-6 and TRBJ2-3; D gene ambiguous. The CDR3 is 15 amino acids. Germline loops: CDR1 SGHDT, CDR2 YYEEEE. V gave up 0 bases and J gave up 0 bases, with 8 bases separating them. The CDR3 reads CASSLVQTSTDTQYF. DNA for the CDR3: TGTGCCAGCAGCTTGGTTCAGACTAGCACAGATACGCAGTATTTT. The full variable domain, completed using reference TRBV5-6 and TRBJ2-3, is DAGVTQSPTHLIKTRGQQVTLRCSPKSGHDTVSWYQQALGQGPQFIFQYYEEEERQRGNFPDRFSGHQFPNYSSELNVNALLLGDSALYLCASSLVQTSTDTQYFGPGTRLTVL.

The chain is built from TRBV2 and TRBJ1-5; a weak D match, TRBD1 (6 bases). V was trimmed by 1 base and J by 7 bases, leaving 14 bases between them. The CDR3 is made up of 15 amino acids. The germline CDR1 and CDR2 sequences are SNHLY and FYNNEI. Here the CDR3 reads CASSEGGTLSQPQHF. In DNA, the CDR3 is TGTGCCAGCAGTGAAGGGGGGACACTAAGCCAGCCCCAGCATTTT.

The chain recombines TRBV7-2 with TRBJ2-1; a possible D gene is TRBD1 (6 bases). Per germline, CDR1 SGHTA and CDR2 FQGNSA. V was trimmed by 1 base and J by 6 bases, leaving 7 bases between them. The CDR3 is 13 residues long. As DNA, the CDR3 is TGTGCCAGCAGCTTAGACAGGGTCAATGAGCAGTTCTTC. It is translated as CASSLDRVNEQFF.

The chain employs TRBV7-3 and TRBJ1-5, with D perhaps matching TRBD1 (6 bases). V was clipped by 5 bases and J by 4 bases, with 9 bases between them. The CDR3 loop spans 13 amino acids. CDR1 and CDR2 from the germline V gene are SGHTA and FQGTGA. This chain's CDR3 is CASSPGANQPQHF. Written as DNA, the CDR3 is TGTGCCAGCAGCCCAGGGGCGAATCAGCCCCAGCATTTT.

V is TRBV9 and J is TRBJ1-3, with 8 bases aligning to TRBD1. J lost 8 bases, V lost 0 bases, and 7 bases had no gene match. The CDR3 runs to 15 residues. Germline CDR1 is SGDLS and CDR2 is YYNGEE. CDR3 bases: TGTGCCAGCAGCGTAGAGGCAGGGGGCTTTGACACCATATATTTT. It translates to CASSVEAGGFDTIYF. The full variable domain, in which reference TRBV9 and TRBJ1-3 provide the parts outside the CDR3, is DSGVTQTPKHLITATGQRVTLRCSPRSGDLSVYWYQQSLDQGLQFLIQYYNGEERAKGNILERFSAQQFPDLHSELNLSSLELGDSALYFCASSVEAGGFDTIYFGEGSWLTVV.

The chain uses TRBV7-2 and TRBJ1-2; the D is unclear. Germline loops: CDR1 SGHTA, CDR2 FQGNSA. The CDR3 is made up of 14 amino acids. V shed 5 bases and J shed 3 bases, with 13 bases lying between them. CDR3 region: CASSLDRGDYGYTF. DNA of the CDR3: TGTGCCAGCAGCCTAGACCGAGGCGACTATGGCTACACCTTC.

The V call is TRBV18, the J call TRBJ2-2; no clear D gene. CDR1 and CDR2 (germline): KGHSH, LQKENI. CDR3 size: 15 residues. Trimming cost V 2 bases and J 0 bases, with 7 bases left between them. CDR3 sequence: CASSPAQPNTGELFF. The CDR3 nucleotides are TGTGCCAGCTCACCAGCGCAACCGAACACCGGGGAGCTGTTTTTT.

The chain employs TRBV19 and TRBJ2-2; 7 bases are shared with TRBD1. J lost 1 base, V lost 2 bases, and 4 bases had no gene match. Germline-derived CDR1 and CDR2 are LNHDA and SQIVND (reference sequence). The CDR3 runs to 16 residues. In DNA form, the CDR3 reads TGTGCCAGTAGTATAACGGGACAGCAGAACACCGGGGAGCTGTTTTTT. This gives the protein CASSITGQQNTGELFF.

The chain joins TRBV9 to TRBJ1-5; D is ambiguous. The CDR3 is 15 amino acids. Trimming stripped 3 bases from V and 2 bases from J, with 12 bases between. Germline CDR1 reads SGDLS; CDR2 reads YYNGEE. The CDR3 here is CASSATGSGNQPQHF. CDR3 sequence (DNA): TGTGCCAGCAGCGCTACGGGAAGCGGCAATCAGCCCCAGCATTTT.

The chain carries TRBV27 and TRBJ1-2; 8 bases map to TRBD1. CDR1 and CDR2 from the germline V gene are MNHEY and SMNVEV (reference sequence). The CDR3 sequence is 14 residues long. The junction had 4 bases not matched to a gene; V was cut back by 2 bases and J by 5 bases. CDR3 in amino acids: CASSLLGTGYGYTF. The CDR3, as DNA: TGTGCCAGCAGTTTACTAGGGACAGGATATGGCTACACCTTC.

The V gene is TRBV6-6, the J gene TRBJ2-7; 9 bases match TRBD1. The CDR3 runs to 15 residues. Trimming at V came to 5 bases and at J to 0 bases, leaving 5 bases not matched to a gene. Germline CDR1 and CDR2: MNHNY and SVGAGI (reference sequence). CDR3 bases: TGTGCCAGCAGTAAAACAGGGGGCTCCTCCTACGAGCAGTACTTC. This codes for CASSKTGGSSYEQYF.

In this sample, this clone turned up once. This rearrangement joins TRBV29-1 to TRBJ2-7, with D possibly matching TRBD1 (7 bases). The CDR3 runs 15 residues. Trimming left V 1 base short and J 2 bases short, with 15 bases between. Germline V gene sequence: CDR1 SQVTM, CDR2 ANQGSEA. CDR3: CSVEGFRGDTYEQYF. CDR3 DNA: TGCAGCGTTGAAGGGTTCAGGGGGGACACCTACGAGCAGTACTTC.

The chain combines TRBV4-3 with TRBJ2-1, with a weak D call TRBD2 (7 bases). This CDR3 has 15 amino acids. Germline values: CDR1 LGHNA, CDR2 YSLEER. V was trimmed by 0 bases and J by 6 bases, leaving 12 bases between them. The CDR3 DNA is TGCGCCAGCAGCCAAGATCCCGGGGGGCCCAATGAGCAGTTCTTC. This gives the protein CASSQDPGGPNEQFF.

This rearrangement joins TRBV10-2 to TRBJ1-5, with 8 nucleotides matching TRBD1. There are 17 residues in the CDR3. Losses at the gene ends were 6 bases for V and 3 bases for J; bases not matched to a gene: 13. Germline V lookup: CDR1 WSHSY, CDR2 SAAADI. The DNA for the CDR3 is TGCGCCAGCAGCCTAACAGGGGGATTCAACCCCAATCAGCCCCAGCATTTT. Protein product: CASSLTGGFNPNQPQHF.

This clone was found once. V gene TRBV10-3 combines with J gene TRBJ1-1; D gene uncertain. The CDR3 is 14 amino acids. V lost 6 bases to trimming and J lost 4 bases, with 15 bases between them. Germline CDR1 ENHRY, CDR2 SYGVKD. The CDR3 DNA follows: TGTGCCATCAGCTATGAGGGATGGGGCACTGAAGCTTTCTTT. Residues: CAISYEGWGTEAFF.

The genes are TRBV9 and TRBJ2-1, with 9 bases that match TRBD2. There are 17 residues in the CDR3. With V trimmed by 4 bases and J by 6 bases, 14 bases remained unmatched. Germline values: CDR1 SGDLS, CDR2 YYNGEE. The CDR3 protein is CASSITSGTSLGNEQFF. Here the CDR3 DNA reads TGTGCCAGCAGCATTACTTCCGGGACTAGCTTAGGCAATGAGCAGTTCTTC.

This chain connects TRBV5-8 to TRBJ1-3, with TRBD1 matching 8 bases. The germline gives CDR1 SGHTS, CDR2 YDEGEE. CDR3 size: 17 residues. J lost 8 bases, V lost 2 bases, and 15 bases had no gene match. The CDR3 nucleotides are TGTGCCAGCAGCTTTGGGTCAGGGGGCGGTTTCGGTCACACCATATATTTT. Translation: CASSFGSGGGFGHTIYF.

The chain carries TRBV4-3 and TRBJ2-7; 7 positions match TRBD2. The CDR3 extends over 16 amino acids. V lost 1 base to trimming and J lost 0 bases; unmatched junction nucleotides: 6. Per the germline V gene, CDR1 is LGHNA and CDR2 is YSLEER. The DNA for the CDR3 is TGCGCCAGCAGCCAAGGAACTAGCGCAAGCTCCTACGAGCAGTACTTC. Translated: CASSQGTSASSYEQYF.

This chain links TRBV27 with TRBJ2-3; the match to TRBD2 covers 7 bases. Trimming cost V 2 bases and J 2 bases; bases outside gene matches: 10. Germline loops: CDR1 MNHEY, CDR2 SMNVEV (reference sequence). The CDR3 has 17 residues. The CDR3 reads CASSLGPREGYTDTQYF. For the CDR3, the DNA is TGTGCCAGCAGTTTAGGGCCGAGGGAGGGATACACAGATACGCAGTATTTT.